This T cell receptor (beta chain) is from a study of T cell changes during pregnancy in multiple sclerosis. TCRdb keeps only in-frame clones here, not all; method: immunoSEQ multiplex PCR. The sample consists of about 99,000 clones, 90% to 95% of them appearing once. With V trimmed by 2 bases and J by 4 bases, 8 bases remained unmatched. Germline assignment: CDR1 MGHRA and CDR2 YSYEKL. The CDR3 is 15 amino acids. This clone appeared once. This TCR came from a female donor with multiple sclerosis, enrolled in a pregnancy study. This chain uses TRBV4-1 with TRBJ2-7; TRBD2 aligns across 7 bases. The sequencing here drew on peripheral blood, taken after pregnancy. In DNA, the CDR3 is TGCGCCAGCAGCCAAACAGTCCGGGAGGCATACGAGCAGTACTTC. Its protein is CASSQTVREAYEQYF.